The 24 T cell receptor beta chains in this list originate from one sample, sequenced in a study of blood T cell repertoires in COVID-19. Measured with immunoSEQ multiplex PCR; TCRdb has only the in-frame clones, and not every one. The table lists 25,000 to 35,000 clones, roughly 86% of them singletons, with 9.5% to 15% in the top ten. Sequenced input: peripheral blood. Receptors originate from a human donor in a cohort sampled during active COVID-19. The donor label of this sample is uncertain.

The J gene is TRBJ2-3, the V gene TRBV6-2 or TRBV6-3, with D perhaps TRBD2 (5 bases). From germline, CDR1 is MNHEY and CDR2 SVGEGT. The V end lost 2 bases, the J end lost 6 bases, and 9 bases lay between the germline ends. This CDR3 contains 13 residues. The CDR3 loop is CASSYKTGDTQYF. The DNA of the CDR3 is TGTGCCAGCAGTTACAAGACGGGGGATACGCAGTATTTT.

The chain combines TRBV7-2 with TRBJ2-5; the D gene is possibly TRBD1 (6 bases). Trimming pared 5 bases from V and 2 bases from J, leaving 15 bases between. Germline CDR1 SGHTA, CDR2 FQGNSA. The CDR3 runs 15 residues. The CDR3 here is CASSLFQGGQETQYF. The CDR3, as DNA: TGTGCCAGCAGCCTTTTCCAAGGGGGTCAAGAGACCCAGTACTTC.

The chain recombines TRBV9 with TRBJ2-2; TRBD2 matches 13 bases. Per the germline V gene, CDR1 is SGDLS and CDR2 is YYNGEE. V trimming: 4 bases; J trimming: 7 bases; junction bases outside the gene matches: 7. CDR3 size: 16 residues. The CDR3 reads CASSTRGTSGNGELFF. The CDR3 DNA follows: TGTGCCAGCAGCACCCGGGGGACTAGCGGGAACGGGGAGCTGTTTTTT.

The chain recombines TRBV28 with TRBJ2-4, with TRBD1 matching 9 bases. CDR1 and CDR2 from the germline V gene are MDHEN and SYDVKM. The CDR3 loop spans 16 amino acids. V dropped 6 bases and J dropped 2; count of bases not matched to a gene: 8. The CDR3 protein is CASSQPGQGTKNIQYF. The CDR3 coding sequence is TGTGCCAGCAGCCAGCCGGGACAGGGAACCAAAAACATTCAGTACTTC.

The chain carries TRBV6-6 and TRBJ1-2; D is undetermined. The germline gives CDR1 MNHNY, CDR2 SVGAGI (reference sequence). The CDR3 totals 14 residues. V was shortened by 6 bases and J by 4 bases, with 15 bases between the two germline ends. The CDR3 coding sequence is TGTGCCAGCAGGCCTCCCGCGGGGAGCTATGGCTACACCTTC. Protein: CASRPPAGSYGYTF.

This clone has just a few counts. This chain links TRBV20-1 with TRBJ2-3; TRBD2 matches 9 bases. CDR3 length equals 15 residues. Trimming at V came to 3 bases and at J to 1 base, leaving 5 bases not matched to a gene. Germline V gene data show CDR1 as DFQATT and CDR2 as SNEGSKA (reference sequence). The CDR3 spells CSASGREGGTDTQYF. In nucleotides, the CDR3 is TGCAGTGCTAGTGGGCGGGAGGGTGGCACAGATACGCAGTATTTT.

The chain couples TRBV7-9 to TRBJ2-3; no firm D call. The CDR3 totals 17 residues. V was clipped by 4 bases and J by 2 bases, with 19 bases between them. From germline, CDR1 is SEHNR and CDR2 FQNEAQ (reference sequence). This CDR3 is CASSSLWAGENTDTQYF. CDR3 nucleotide sequence: TGTGCCAGCAGCTCCCTTTGGGCAGGCGAAAACACAGATACGCAGTATTTT. Full variable domain (missing parts from reference TRBV7-9 and TRBJ2-3): DTGVSQNPRHKITKRGQNVTFRCDPISEHNRLYWYRQTLGQGPEFLTYFQNEAQLEKSRLLSDRFSAERPKGSFSTLEIQRTEQGDSAMYLCASSSLWAGENTDTQYFGPGTRLTVL.

This rearrangement joins TRBV11-2 to TRBJ1-3; no clear D gene. Germline-derived CDR1 and CDR2 are SGHAT and FQNNGV. The CDR3 totals 18 residues. Trimming pared 5 bases from V and 2 bases from J, leaving 22 bases between. CDR3 residues: CASSSAVRGYVPGNTIYF. The CDR3 DNA reads TGTGCCAGCAGCAGCGCCGTTCGAGGTTACGTTCCTGGAAACACCATATATTTT. Using reference TRBV11-2 and TRBJ1-3 for the parts outside the CDR3, the full variable domain is EAGVAQSPRYKIIEKRQSVAFWCNPISGHATLYWYQQILGQGPKLLIQFQNNGVVDDSQLPKDRFSAERLKGVDSTLKIQPAKLEDSAVYLCASSSAVRGYVPGNTIYFGEGSWLTVV.

The chain joins TRBV5-1 to TRBJ1-2, with D possibly matching TRBD1 (5 bases). V was trimmed by 0 bases and J by 8 bases, leaving 8 bases between them. The CDR3 is made up of 12 amino acids. The germline CDR1 and CDR2 sequences are SGHRS and YFSETQ. The CDR3 DNA reads as TGCGCCAGCAGCTTGGACAGGAGCGGCTACACCTTC. This codes for CASSLDRSGYTF.

V and J are TRBV5-1 and TRBJ1-1, with D possibly matching TRBD1 (6 bases). The ends were cut back, 3 bases at V and 6 bases at J, with 12 bases in the middle. Per the germline V gene, CDR1 is SGHRS and CDR2 is YFSETQ. CDR3 length: 13 residues. The CDR3 reads CASSYRVDAEAFF. CDR3 sequence (DNA): TGCGCCAGCAGCTACAGGGTAGATGCTGAAGCTTTCTTT.

The chain recombines TRBV30 with TRBJ1-2; D possibly corresponds to TRBD1 (5 bases). Trimming removed 4 bases at V and 8 bases at J, with 14 bases between. From germline, CDR1 is GTSNPN and CDR2 SVGIG (reference sequence). The CDR3 extends over 12 amino acids. CDR3 bases: TGTGCCTGGACCCAGGGCGATAAGGGCTACACCTTC. Its protein is CAWTQGDKGYTF.

This sequence joins TRBV18 and TRBJ1-1; tentative D call: TRBD1 (5 bases). CDR3 length: 15 amino acids. V lost 0 bases, J lost 3 bases, and 11 bases lay in between. Germline CDR1 is KGHSH and CDR2 is LQKENI. This CDR3 reads CASSPPTGRDTEAFF. The CDR3 coding sequence is TGTGCCAGCTCACCACCCACAGGACGGGACACTGAAGCTTTCTTT.

This chain joins TRBV11-3 and TRBJ2-3, with 10 bases identical to TRBD2. This CDR3 comprises 17 residues. Germline CDR1 SGHNT, CDR2 YENEEA. With 2 bases clipped from V and 5 bases from J, the junction kept 10 bases outside the gene matches. CDR3 coding DNA: TGTGCCAGCAGCTTACGCTTCGTAGCGGGAGGTATAGATACGCAGTATTTT. This encodes CASSLRFVAGGIDTQYF.

The J gene is TRBJ1-5, the V gene TRBV19, with a possible D match to TRBD1 (6 bases). CDR3 length equals 14 residues. V lost 6 bases and J lost 6, with 15 bases in between. From germline, CDR1 is LNHDA and CDR2 SQIVND (reference sequence). The CDR3 loop is CASRAPGAGQPQHF. CDR3 DNA sequence: TGTGCCAGTAGGGCGCCAGGGGCGGGTCAGCCCCAGCATTTT.

The chain recombines TRBV5-1 with TRBJ1-1; D remains ambiguous. V lost 3 bases and J lost 1, with 7 bases in between. This CDR3 is 13 amino acids long. The germline gives CDR1 SGHRS, CDR2 YFSETQ. The DNA for the CDR3 is TGCGCCAGCAGCTCTCAGGCGAACACTGAAGCTTTCTTT. Residues: CASSSQANTEAFF.

This rearrangement joins TRBV7-8 to TRBJ2-1; TRBD2 aligns across 8 bases. J gave up 15 bases and V 0 bases, and 10 bases lay outside the gene matches. The germline V gene has CDR1 SGHVS and CDR2 FQNEAQ. This CDR3 contains 14 residues. The chain's CDR3 is CASSLASGSGAWFF. The CDR3 DNA reads TGTGCCAGCAGCTTAGCCAGCGGGAGTGGGGCTTGGTTCTTC.

The rearrangement joins TRBV7-8 to TRBJ2-1, with TRBD2 matching 12 bases. Per germline, CDR1 SGHVS and CDR2 FQNEAQ. Germline trimming cut 2 bases from V and 9 bases from J; bases unmatched to any gene: 5. The CDR3 is 15 amino acids. Here the CDR3 DNA reads TGTGCCAGCAGCTTACTAGCGGGAGGGCCAAGTGAGCAGTTCTTC. Translating it yields CASSLLAGGPSEQFF.

The rearrangement uses TRBV7-9 and TRBJ2-2; the match to TRBD1 covers 9 bases. CDR3 length: 14 amino acids. After removal of 6 bases from V and 5 bases from J, the junction contained 4 bases not matched to a gene. Germline V gene data show CDR1 as SEHNR and CDR2 as FQNEAQ (reference sequence). CDR3 residues: CASRRQGGTGELFF. CDR3 DNA: TGTGCCAGCAGACGACAGGGGGGAACCGGGGAGCTGTTTTTT.

V usage is TRBV7-6 and J usage is TRBJ2-5; 11 bases align to TRBD2. Germline CDR1 and CDR2: SGHVS and FNYEAQ. The CDR3 extends over 17 amino acids. Trimming cost V 1 base and J 2 bases; bases outside gene matches: 6. The CDR3 nucleotides read TGTGCCAGCAGCTTAGGGCTAGCGGGAGGATATCAAGAGACCCAGTACTTC. Amino acid sequence: CASSLGLAGGYQETQYF. Filled out from reference TRBV7-6 and TRBJ2-5, the complete variable domain reads GAGVSQSPRYKVTKRGQDVALRCDPISGHVSLYWYRQALGQGPEFLTYFNYEAQQDKSGLPNDRFSAERPEGSISTLTIQRTEQRDSAMYRCASSLGLAGGYQETQYFGPGTRLLVL.

The chain combines TRBV11-2 with TRBJ2-1, with TRBD2 identical over 8 bases. The J segment lost 10 bases and the V segment lost 1 base, leaving 12 bases of the junction unmatched. CDR3 length equals 16 residues. Germline assignment: CDR1 SGHAT and CDR2 FQNNGV. The CDR3 nucleotides are TGTGCCAGCAGCTTAGTTGCGGGAGGCACCCGAGGAGAGCAGTTCTTC. Residues: CASSLVAGGTRGEQFF.

The CDR3 DNA follows: TGTGCCAGCAGTCAGGCCCCCTCCTACGAGCAGTACTTC. Its translation is CASSQAPSYEQYF. The J gene is TRBJ2-7, the V gene TRBV28; D call uncertain. V lost 5 bases and J lost 0, with 8 bases in between. CDR3 length equals 13 residues. CDR1 is MDHEN, CDR2 SYDVKM, per germline.

The genes are TRBV28 and TRBJ2-7; 9 nucleotides align to TRBD2. This CDR3 is 13 amino acids long. CDR1 and CDR2 from the germline V gene are MDHEN and SYDVKM. The CDR3 region has the DNA TGTGCTACTCTAGCGGGAAACTCCTACGAGCAGTACTTC. Its translation: CATLAGNSYEQYF. Together with reference TRBV28 and TRBJ2-7, the CDR3 gives the full variable domain: DVKVTQSSRYLVKRTGEKVFLECVQDMDHENMFWYRQDPGLGLRLIYFSYDVKMKEKGDIPEGYSVSREKKERFSLILESASTNQTSMYLCATLAGNSYEQYFGPGTRLTVT.

This clone was seen just once. CDR3 protein: CAWSVGTGGYEQYF. The CDR3 DNA is TGTGCCTGGAGTGTAGGGACAGGGGGCTACGAGCAGTACTTC. The chain recombines TRBV30 with TRBJ2-7; 11 bases agree with TRBD1. This CDR3 is 14 amino acids long. Trimming cost V 0 bases and J 3 bases; bases outside gene matches: 1. Germline V lookup: CDR1 GTSNPN, CDR2 SVGIG (reference sequence).

The chain uses TRBV5-4 and TRBJ2-7, with TRBD1 matching over 9 bases. This CDR3 region has 14 residues. Germline CDR1 is SGHNT and CDR2 is YYREEE (reference sequence). V dropped 4 bases and J dropped 2; count of bases not matched to a gene: 4. DNA for the CDR3: TGTGCCAGCAGCGCCGGACAGGGGACCTACGAGCAGTACTTC. Translated, it gives CASSAGQGTYEQYF.